These 10 T cell receptor beta chains originate from one sample sequenced in a study of CD8 T cells in Susac syndrome (dated by TCRdb to the late 2010s). The library was obtained by the immunoSEQ multiplex PCR assay. RNA was extracted with the RNeasy kit and about 0.5 to 1 ug was reverse transcribed using random hexamers. Clones were called with MiXCR by TCRdb after fastp trimmed the public reads at Q25, and only in-frame beta chains were retained. Each entry merges the rows of one CDR3 protein and shows their most common DNA and genes. The table for this sample lists around 180,000 distinct CDR3 sequences; almost 96% of them were counted only once. About 0.093% of the sample belongs to the ten largest clones. The sample comprised CD4+ T cells from PBMCs. These TCRs come from a human donor with multiple sclerosis.

V is TRBV9 and J is TRBJ2-3; no firm D call. The V gene's germline CDR1 is SGDLS and CDR2 YYNGEE. This CDR3 is built from 14 residues. Trimming left V 0 bases short and J 1 base short, with 6 bases between. The CDR3 protein is CASSVEVGTDTQYF. DNA for the CDR3: TGTGCCAGCAGCGTAGAAGTGGGCACAGATACGCAGTATTTT.

The chain recombines TRBV9 with TRBJ1-3; TRBD1 agrees at 8 bases. The J segment lost 4 bases and the V segment lost 0 bases, leaving 3 bases of the junction unmatched. The CDR3 totals 15 residues. Germline CDR1 reads SGDLS; CDR2 reads YYNGEE. The DNA for the CDR3 is TGTGCCAGCAGCGTAGGAGGACAGGGCGGAAACACCATATATTTT. Amino acids: CASSVGGQGGNTIYF.

The chain recombines TRBV9 with TRBJ2-3; a weak D match, TRBD1 (5 bases). Germline V gene sequence: CDR1 SGDLS, CDR2 YYNGEE. The CDR3 has 15 residues. Trimming pared 0 bases from V and 1 base from J, leaving 9 bases between. CDR3 protein: CASSVGGIGTDTQYF. CDR3 in DNA: TGTGCCAGCAGCGTAGGGGGCATTGGCACAGATACGCAGTATTTT. The variable domain in full, completed from reference TRBV9 and TRBJ2-3, reads DSGVTQTPKHLITATGQRVTLRCSPRSGDLSVYWYQQSLDQGLQFLIQYYNGEERAKGNILERFSAQQFPDLHSELNLSSLELGDSALYFCASSVGGIGTDTQYFGPGTRLTVL.

The gene calls are TRBV6-5 and TRBJ1-5; maybe TRBD1 (5 bases). Germline V gives CDR1 MNHEY, CDR2 SVGAGI. The CDR3 runs 14 residues. The germline V and J ends were trimmed by 5 bases and 5 bases, with 13 bases remaining between them. CDR3 DNA: TGTGCCAGCAGTGCACTTTGGGGGTATCAGCCCCAGCATTTT. Amino acid sequence: CASSALWGYQPQHF.

This chain connects TRBV5-6 to TRBJ2-1; 7 positions agree with TRBD1. V was pared by 2 bases and J by 4 bases, with 12 bases of the junction left unmatched. Germline CDR1 SGHDT, CDR2 YYEEEE. The CDR3 has 17 residues. The CDR3 here is CASSLIKGASRYNEQFF. For the CDR3, the DNA is TGTGCCAGCAGCTTAATTAAGGGGGCGAGCCGATACAATGAGCAGTTCTTC. The whole variable domain, filled in from reference TRBV5-6 and TRBJ2-1, reads DAGVTQSPTHLIKTRGQQVTLRCSPKSGHDTVSWYQQALGQGPQFIFQYYEEEERQRGNFPDRFSGHQFPNYSSELNVNALLLGDSALYLCASSLIKGASRYNEQFFGPGTRLTVL.

The chain links TRBV15 to TRBJ1-2; D gene unclear. The CDR3 covers 14 residues. Trimming removed 0 bases from V and 5 bases from J, with 10 bases in between. Germline V lookup: CDR1 LNHNV, CDR2 YYDKDF (reference sequence). CDR3 loop: CATSRDQGPYGYTF. CDR3 bases: TGTGCCACCAGCAGAGATCAAGGACCTTATGGCTACACCTTC.

The chain links TRBV29-1 to TRBJ2-1, with D uncertain. Per germline, CDR1 SQVTM and CDR2 ANQGSEA. V was clipped by 4 bases and J by 6 bases, with 7 bases between them. This CDR3 is 11 amino acids long. The CDR3: CSVARVNEQFF. In nucleotides, the CDR3 is TGCAGCGTTGCCCGGGTCAATGAGCAGTTCTTC.

V is TRBV5-1 and J is TRBJ2-1, with D tentatively TRBD1 (6 bases). Trimming took 0 bases from V and 5 from J, leaving 9 bases between them. This CDR3 contains 14 residues. Germline V gene sequence: CDR1 SGHRS, CDR2 YFSETQ. The CDR3 sequence is CASSLDRENNEQFF. CDR3 in DNA: TGCGCCAGCAGCTTGGACAGGGAGAACAATGAGCAGTTCTTC.

This sequence joins TRBV29-1 and TRBJ2-2, with D possibly TRBD1 on 6 matching bases. This CDR3 is 15 amino acids long. Trimming shortened V by 7 bases and J by 0 bases, and 15 bases separated the two germline ends. The germline gives CDR1 SQVTM, CDR2 ANQGSEA. CDR3 protein: CSGGLTGPNTGELFF. CDR3 DNA sequence: TGCAGCGGTGGACTGACAGGACCGAACACCGGGGAGCTGTTTTTT.

The J gene is TRBJ2-3, the V gene TRBV20-1, with D possibly TRBD1 on 6 matching bases. The CDR3 runs to 15 residues. Germline V gene lookup returns CDR1 DFQATT and CDR2 SNEGSKA (reference sequence). Trimming removed 0 bases at V and 0 bases at J, with 10 bases between. CDR3 nucleotide sequence: TGCAGTGCTAGAGATAGCAGGGGAAGCACAGATACGCAGTATTTT. It yields the protein CSARDSRGSTDTQYF.